The entry below describes one TCR beta chain. This sample stems from a study of T cells after somatic rescue of genetic block. CDR1 is SEHNR and CDR2 is FQNEAQ in the germline V gene (reference sequence). With 5 bases removed from V and 4 bases from J, the gap between germline ends came to 15 bases. CDR3 length: 14 amino acids. Produced via immunoSEQ multiplex PCR; TCRdb's table is partial and in-frame only. Of approximately 12,000 clones in the sample, about 76% were seen once. The rearrangement joins TRBV7-9 to TRBJ2-7; D gene ambiguous. Sequencing used peripheral blood mononuclear cells (PBMCs). The receptor was isolated from a boy aged 10-17 years. The CDR3 protein is CASSPVISTYEQYF. CDR3 nucleotide sequence: TGTGCCAGCAGCCCCGTGATATCCACATACGAGCAGTACTTC.